This T cell receptor (beta chain) was observed in a study of blood T cell repertoires in COVID-19. About the study: Researchers got acute and convalescent COVID-19 samples from the United States, Italy and Spain. The analysed material was cDNA or gDNA that came from T cells, B-cell-depleted T cells, or PBMCs.

Original processing methods: Amplifying reference gene primers gave estimates of nucleated cell counts. The table came from immunoSEQ multiplex PCR; TCRdb's copy has only in-frame clones and leaves some out. That table furnishes V, J and clone size, whereas the DNA furnished D and trimming. The data contain roughly 200,000 clones, 80% to 90% of them singletons. Sequenced: peripheral blood. This clonotype was sampled from a human donor with active or convalescent COVID-19. The donor label of this sample is uncertain.

CDR3 nucleotides: TGTGCCAGCAGCAAAAAAGGGACTAGCGGGAGGTTCTCCTACGAGCAGTACTTC. Translated: CASSKKGTSGRFSYEQYF. The chain couples TRBV21-1 to TRBJ2-7; no DNA check was done on the table's D call, TRBD2. TRBV21-1 corresponds to a pseudogene. The length of the CDR3 is 18 residues.